This TCR beta chain is from a study of early T cells in non-severe SARS-CoV-2 infection. On the study more broadly: Chains from this unsorted whole-blood bulk RNA could not be paired.

This clonotype was seen only a few times. Its antigen is as yet unknown. The TCR library protocol was used to attach unique molecular identifiers. These identifiers were attached to individual cDNA molecules. Using its own MiXCR run on the 5' RACE reads, TCRdb lists one record per CDR3 protein. Of approximately 81,000 distinct CDR3 sequences in the sample, 5.5% to 7.5% were seen once. This CDR3 comprises 12 residues. The germline V gene encodes CDR1 ENHRY and CDR2 SYGVKD. With 4 bases removed from V and 7 bases from J, the gap between germline ends came to 8 bases. Findings and caveats of the study: Database matching using VDJdb favored anti-spike CD8 responses, with private and CD4 specificities left missing.

The TCR was taken from an adult who was a healthcare worker with PCR-confirmed SARS-CoV-2 infection or an uninfected control (not recorded which). Sequencing input: whole blood. This sequence joins TRBV10-3 and TRBJ2-1; perhaps TRBD2 as D (5 bases). The CDR3 loop reads CAISVGVNEQFF. CDR3 nucleotides: TGTGCCATCAGTGTCGGGGTAAATGAGCAGTTCTTC.